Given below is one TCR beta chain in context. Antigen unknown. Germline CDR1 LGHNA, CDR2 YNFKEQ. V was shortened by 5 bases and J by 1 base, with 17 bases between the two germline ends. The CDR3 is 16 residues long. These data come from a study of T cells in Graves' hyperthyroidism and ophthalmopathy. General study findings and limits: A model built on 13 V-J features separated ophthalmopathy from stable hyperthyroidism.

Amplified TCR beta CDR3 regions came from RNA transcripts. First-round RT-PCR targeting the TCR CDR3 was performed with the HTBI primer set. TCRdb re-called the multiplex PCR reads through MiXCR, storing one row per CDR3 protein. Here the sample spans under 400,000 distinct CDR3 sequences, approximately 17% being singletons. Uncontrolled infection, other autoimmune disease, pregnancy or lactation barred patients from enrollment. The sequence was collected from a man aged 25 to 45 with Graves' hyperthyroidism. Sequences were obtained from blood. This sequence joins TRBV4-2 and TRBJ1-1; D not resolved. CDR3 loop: CASSNPHRRENTEAFF. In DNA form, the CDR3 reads TGTGCCAGCAGCAACCCCCATAGAAGGGAGAACACTGAAGCTTTCTTT.